The 9 T cell receptor beta chains in this list originate from one sample, sequenced in a study of cytomegalovirus exposure and HLA in healthy donors. Primers included in the PCR were 60 Vbeta and 13 Jbeta primers. TCRdb keeps only in-frame clones here, not all; method: immunoSEQ multiplex PCR. The table lists some 180,000 clones, 10% to 15% of them singletons. The sequencing input was PBMCs. Receptors were obtained from a man aged 50-60 years in good health and CMV-seropositive.

This clone was counted between two and nine times. The CDR3 nucleotides are TGTGCCAGCAGTTTACTGTCCCGGGACAGGGCTAACTATGGCTACACCTTC. This sequence encodes CASSLLSRDRANYGYTF. The J gene is TRBJ1-2, the V gene TRBV27; 9 bases are shared with TRBD1. CDR3 size: 17 residues. Germline values: CDR1 MNHEY, CDR2 SMNVEV (reference sequence). Losses at the gene ends were 2 bases for V and 0 bases for J; bases not matched to a gene: 7.

The chain links TRBV5-1 to TRBJ1-1; a weak D match, TRBD1 (5 bases). V shed 4 bases and J shed 1 base, with 11 bases lying between them. CDR1 and CDR2 (germline): SGHRS, YFSETQ. The CDR3 loop spans 14 amino acids. CDR3: CASSPSGGNTEAFF. The CDR3, as DNA: TGCGCCAGCAGCCCCTCCGGGGGGAACACTGAAGCTTTCTTT. Full variable domain (remainder filled in from reference TRBV5-1 and TRBJ1-1): KAGVTQTPRYLIKTRGQQVTLSCSPISGHRSVSWYQQTPGQGLQFLFEYFSETQRNKGNFPGRFSGRQFSNSRSEMNVSTLELGDSALYLCASSPSGGNTEAFFGQGTRLTVV.

CDR3 residues: CASSPPGLAGERQFF. Written as DNA, the CDR3 is TGTGCCAGCTCACCCCCGGGACTAGCGGGGGAGAGGCAGTTCTTC. The V gene is TRBV18, the J gene TRBJ2-1; TRBD2 matches 14 bases. The germline CDR1 and CDR2 sequences are KGHSH and LQKENI. The V segment lost 3 bases and the J segment 12 bases; nucleotides outside the gene matches: 7. The CDR3 runs to 15 residues.

This clone appeared a few times. V and J are TRBV10-3 and TRBJ1-2; D not resolved. The CDR3 has 13 amino acids. Germline V gene data show CDR1 as ENHRY and CDR2 as SYGVKD. Trimming removed 0 bases from V and 4 bases from J, with 6 bases in between. In DNA, the CDR3 is TGTGCCATCAGTGAGTCGCGAGGCTATGGCTACACCTTC. Protein product: CAISESRGYGYTF.

This chain joins TRBV5-1 and TRBJ2-5; 10 positions match TRBD1. Germline loops: CDR1 SGHRS, CDR2 YFSETQ. The CDR3 spans 14 residues. Germline trimming cut 9 bases from V and 5 bases from J; bases unmatched to any gene: 10. CDR3 bases: TGCGCCACCTCCCTCGGGACAGGGGTGGAGACCCAGTACTTC. It encodes CATSLGTGVETQYF. The whole variable domain, filled in from reference TRBV5-1 and TRBJ2-5, reads KAGVTQTPRYLIKTRGQQVTLSCSPISGHRSVSWYQQTPGQGLQFLFEYFSETQRNKGNFPGRFSGRQFSNSRSEMNVSTLELGDSALYLCATSLGTGVETQYFGPGTRLLVL.

This clone was counted between two and nine times. The rearrangement uses TRBV30 and TRBJ2-7, with D maybe TRBD2 (5 bases). In germline, CDR1 is GTSNPN, CDR2 SVGIG (reference sequence). Trimming pared 5 bases from V and 2 bases from J, leaving 13 bases between. This CDR3 has 13 residues. CDR3 amino acids: CAWSRDTPYEQYF. For the CDR3, the DNA is TGTGCCTGGTCGAGGGATACCCCCTACGAGCAGTACTTC.

This clone was detected a few times. Written as DNA, the CDR3 is TGTGCCAGCAGTTCCGGAGCGGGGGAAGAGACCCAGTACTTC. It encodes CASSSGAGEETQYF. The chain joins TRBV6-1 to TRBJ2-5; TRBD2 agrees at 8 bases. Germline CDR1 MNHNS, CDR2 SASEGT. CDR3 length equals 14 residues. Unmatched junction bases numbered 5, after V lost 5 bases and J lost 3 bases.

The chain couples TRBV28 to TRBJ2-5, with 8 bases identical to TRBD2. The CDR3 loop spans 15 amino acids. The germline gives CDR1 MDHEN, CDR2 SYDVKM. The V gene end was trimmed by 6 bases and the J gene end by 3 bases; junction bases not matched to a gene: 9. CDR3 protein: CASSPGGSGEETQYF. As DNA, the CDR3 is TGTGCCAGCAGCCCCGGAGGTAGCGGGGAAGAGACCCAGTACTTC.

The chain employs TRBV7-9 and TRBJ2-5; D may be TRBD1 (6 bases). Germline V gene lookup returns CDR1 SEHNR and CDR2 FQNEAQ (reference sequence). The CDR3 totals 16 residues. The V end lost 6 bases, the J end lost 5 bases, and 22 bases lay between the germline ends. Here the CDR3 reads CASRFPTGLSQETQYF. DNA for the CDR3: TGTGCCAGCAGATTCCCCACAGGGCTGAGTCAGGAGACCCAGTACTTC. Looking up the rest from reference TRBV7-9 and TRBJ2-5 gives the full variable domain: DTGVSQNPRHKITKRGQNVTFRCDPISEHNRLYWYRQTLGQGPEFLTYFQNEAQLEKSRLLSDRFSAERPKGSFSTLEIQRTEQGDSAMYLCASRFPTGLSQETQYFGPGTRLLVL.